A single sample is the source of the 25 T cell receptor beta chains below, sequenced in a study of blood T cells in healthy people across ages. A second PCR of roughly 6 to 12 cycles used a sample-barcoded 5' primer and a J-beta primer mix. TCRdb reprocessed the 5' RACE reads via MiXCR and lists one record per CDR3 protein. Of 1.5 million to 2 million distinct CDR3 sequences in the sample, about 50% were seen once. Sequencing was done on a sample of blood. These TCRs come from a woman aged 40-49 years in good health.

V usage is TRBV14 and J usage is TRBJ2-5; a possible D gene is TRBD1 (6 bases). The CDR3 has 15 residues. The V and J ends lost 0 bases and 4 bases respectively, with 12 bases between them. Germline CDR1 is SGHDN and CDR2 is FVKESK. Here the CDR3 reads CASSQDWGLRETQYF. As DNA, the CDR3 is TGTGCCAGCAGCCAAGACTGGGGGCTAAGAGAGACCCAGTACTTC.

In its sample, this clonotype was seen a few times. The CDR3 here is CSVEGAREGSQETQYF. The CDR3 DNA is TGCAGCGTTGAAGGGGCCCGCGAGGGCAGCCAAGAGACCCAGTACTTC. The rearrangement uses TRBV29-1 and TRBJ2-5, with D possibly matching TRBD2 (5 bases). Germline values: CDR1 SQVTM, CDR2 ANQGSEA. V was cut by 1 base and J by 1 base, with 16 bases left in between. The CDR3 extends over 16 amino acids.

V and J are TRBV20-1 and TRBJ2-3; 8 positions agree with TRBD1. The J segment lost 4 bases and the V segment lost 8 bases, leaving 8 bases of the junction unmatched. CDR1 and CDR2 (germline): DFQATT, SNEGSKA (reference sequence). This CDR3 has 13 amino acids. The CDR3 is CSRTGTAPDTQYF. DNA for the CDR3: TGCAGTCGGACAGGGACAGCCCCAGATACGCAGTATTTT.

The gene calls are TRBV9 and TRBJ2-1; no firm D call. Germline lookup yields CDR1 SGDLS and CDR2 YYNGEE. CDR3 size: 14 residues. The V and J ends lost 7 bases and 9 bases respectively, with 20 bases between them. CDR3 coding DNA: TGTGCCAGCTCCCCCGTGGCCGACGCCAGTGAGCAGTTCTTC. This translates into CASSPVADASEQFF. Together with reference TRBV9 and TRBJ2-1, the CDR3 gives the full variable domain: DSGVTQTPKHLITATGQRVTLRCSPRSGDLSVYWYQQSLDQGLQFLIQYYNGEERAKGNILERFSAQQFPDLHSELNLSSLELGDSALYFCASSPVADASEQFFGPGTRLTVL.

The chain carries TRBV29-1 and TRBJ1-2; a weak D match, TRBD1 (6 bases). CDR3 length: 13 residues. Germline V gene sequence: CDR1 SQVTM, CDR2 ANQGSEA. The CDR3 here is CGASRDIEYGYTF. CDR3 in DNA: TGCGGCGCTAGCCGGGACATCGAGTATGGCTACACCTTC.

This clonotype has more than one count but fewer than ten. The rearrangement uses TRBV27 and TRBJ1-4; 9 bases align to TRBD1. The J segment lost 3 bases and the V segment lost 6 bases, leaving 5 bases of the junction unmatched. The CDR3 consists of 15 residues. Per the germline V gene, CDR1 is MNHEY and CDR2 is SMNVEV (reference sequence). CDR3 in amino acids: CASRQGAGANEKLFF. The CDR3 DNA reads TGTGCCAGCAGACAGGGGGCGGGGGCTAATGAAAAACTGTTTTTT. The variable domain in full, completed from reference TRBV27 and TRBJ1-4, reads EAQVTQNPRYLITVTGKKLTVTCSQNMNHEYMSWYRQDPGLGLRQIYYSMNVEVTDKGDVPEGYKVSRKEKRNFPLILESPSPNQTSLYFCASRQGAGANEKLFFGSGTQLSVL.

The J gene is TRBJ1-1, the V gene TRBV29-1; D may be TRBD1 (6 bases). Germline V gene data show CDR1 as SQVTM and CDR2 as ANQGSEA. The CDR3 sequence is 11 residues long. Deletions cut 4 bases from V and 6 bases from J, with 9 bases between. The CDR3 sequence is CSVGGGAEAFF. DNA of the CDR3: TGCAGCGTTGGTGGGGGCGCTGAAGCTTTCTTT.

The chain couples TRBV11-2 to TRBJ2-7; a possible D gene is TRBD1 (6 bases). The CDR3 runs 14 residues. V was pared by 6 bases and J by 3 bases, with 15 bases between. From germline, CDR1 is SGHAT and CDR2 FQNNGV. The chain's CDR3 is CASRSRGGNYEQYF. DNA for the CDR3: TGTGCCAGCAGATCTCGAGGGGGAAACTACGAGCAGTACTTC.

This chain links TRBV20-1 with TRBJ2-3; D is possibly TRBD1 (5 bases). The germline V and J ends were trimmed by 1 base and 2 bases, with 13 bases remaining between them. The CDR3 totals 15 residues. Germline assignment: CDR1 DFQATT and CDR2 SNEGSKA (reference sequence). The CDR3 loop is CSARVAGRLTDTQYF. DNA of the CDR3: TGCAGTGCTAGAGTGGCAGGGCGTCTCACAGATACGCAGTATTTT.

The gene calls are TRBV6-1 and TRBJ2-7; no firm D call. Germline V gives CDR1 MNHNS, CDR2 SASEGT. The CDR3 spans 12 residues. Trimming pared 8 bases from V and 1 base from J, leaving 9 bases between. The CDR3 loop is CASGVASYEQYF. The CDR3 nucleotides are TGTGCCAGCGGGGTGGCGTCCTACGAGCAGTACTTC.

This clonotype has a handful of counts. The chain joins TRBV5-1 to TRBJ2-1, with D perhaps TRBD2 (7 bases). The CDR3 is made up of 15 amino acids. Germline V gene sequence: CDR1 SGHRS, CDR2 YFSETQ. V lost 3 bases to trimming and J lost 12 bases, with 22 bases between them. CDR3 DNA sequence: TGCGCCAGCAGCTCATTTACTGGGGGGGCGGCCGGGCAGTTCTTC. Residues: CASSSFTGGAAGQFF.

This clonotype was counted a few times. The genes are TRBV7-9 and TRBJ2-3; TRBD2 agrees at 11 bases. Germline-derived CDR1 and CDR2 are SEHNR and FQNEAQ (reference sequence). V gave up 4 bases and J gave up 2 bases; unmatched junction bases: 8. CDR3 size: 17 residues. The CDR3 coding sequence is TGTGCCAGCAGCTCCGAAAGACTAGCGGGGATCACAGATACGCAGTATTTT. This gives the protein CASSSERLAGITDTQYF.

The V gene is TRBV20-1, the J gene TRBJ2-1, with a weak D call TRBD2 (5 bases). Germline values: CDR1 DFQATT, CDR2 SNEGSKA (reference sequence). This CDR3 spans 15 amino acids. Trimming removed 4 bases from V and 0 bases from J, with 13 bases in between. The CDR3 here is CSAKREPGSYNEQFF. As DNA, the CDR3 is TGCAGTGCTAAAAGGGAGCCAGGCTCCTACAATGAGCAGTTCTTC.

This clonotype was seen a handful of times. V is TRBV9 and J is TRBJ1-4, with D uncertain. From germline, CDR1 is SGDLS and CDR2 YYNGEE. CDR3 length: 14 amino acids. The germline V and J ends were trimmed by 3 bases and 4 bases, with 10 bases remaining between them. CDR3 loop: CASSAAEVNEKLFF. CDR3 coding DNA: TGTGCCAGCAGCGCCGCAGAAGTTAATGAAAAACTGTTTTTT.

In its sample, this clonotype was seen a few times. The chain carries TRBV25-1 and TRBJ2-3, with 10 bases fitting TRBD2. The trim removed 2 bases at V and 6 bases at J, leaving 11 bases unmatched. The CDR3 length is 17 residues. Germline CDR1 MGHDK, CDR2 SYGVNS. CDR3 sequence reads: CASSEQLSGLADDTQYF. The DNA for the CDR3 is TGTGCCAGCAGTGAACAACTGTCCGGACTAGCGGACGATACGCAGTATTTT. Supplemented by reference TRBV25-1 and TRBJ2-3, the full variable domain reads EADIYQTPRYLVIGTGKKITLECSQTMGHDKMYWYQQDPGMELHLIHYSYGVNSTEKGDLSSESTVSRIRTEHFPLTLESARPSHTSQYLCASSEQLSGLADDTQYFGPGTRLTVL.

In this sample, this clonotype turned up a few times. A much larger clone lies one base from this, so it may be a read error. V gene TRBV6-2 or TRBV6-3 combines with J gene TRBJ2-6; D call uncertain. Between the trimmed V and J ends, which lost 2 bases and 2 bases, there was a span of 1 base. CDR3 size: 13 residues. Looked up from germline, CDR1 is MNHEY and CDR2 is SVGEGT. The CDR3 sequence: CASSYTGANVLTF. CDR3 DNA: TGTGCCAGCAGTTACACTGGGGCCAACGTCCTGACTTTC.

This clonotype showed up just once. The gene calls are TRBV12-3 or TRBV12-4 and TRBJ1-1, with 7 bases fitting TRBD1. The ends lost 3 bases at V and 6 bases at J; junction bases unmatched: 1. This CDR3 comprises 12 residues. CDR3 sequence reads: CASSFRGPEAFF. CDR3 DNA sequence: TGTGCCAGCAGTTTTAGGGGGCCTGAAGCTTTCTTT.

This chain uses TRBV7-9 with TRBJ1-4; possibly TRBD1 for D (5 bases). This CDR3 has 15 residues. Germline V lookup: CDR1 SEHNR, CDR2 FQNEAQ (reference sequence). V was cut by 4 bases and J by 2 bases, with 11 bases left in between. The CDR3 DNA is TGTGCCAGCAGCTGGGACGGGGTCACTAATGAAAAACTGTTTTTT. Protein product: CASSWDGVTNEKLFF.

The chain combines TRBV7-3 with TRBJ1-5, with a tentative D call TRBD1 (6 bases). The CDR3 runs 18 residues. Germline-derived CDR1 and CDR2 are SGHTA and FQGTGA. Deletions cut 4 bases from V and 5 bases from J, with 24 bases between. The CDR3 DNA sequence: TGTGCCAGCAGCTCCCTTTTGGGTGGCCAAGAGGGGGATCAGCCCCAGCATTTT. Protein: CASSSLLGGQEGDQPQHF.

A remark on this clonotype: One end of the junction fails to match germline, which may point to a read error. The chain combines TRBV7-2 with TRBJ2-7; D possibly corresponds to TRBD2 (7 bases). The CDR3 is 16 residues long. Germline assignment: CDR1 SGHTA and CDR2 FQGNSA. The CDR3 nucleotides are TGTGCCGGCAGCCGAGATGGGGGGGCTTACTCCTACGAGCAGTACTTC. Residues: CAGSRDGGAYSYEQYF.

V usage is TRBV29-1 and J usage is TRBJ2-4; D gene uncertain. Gene TRBJ2-5 matches the end of the DNA better, so the J call may be wrong. This CDR3 has 13 amino acids. Germline CDR1 reads SQVTM; CDR2 reads ANQGSEA. This chain's CDR3 is CSVERVEQETQYF. The CDR3 DNA is TGCAGCGTTGAAAGGGTGGAGCAAGAGACCCAGTACTTC.

This clonotype was observed once. One end of the junction fails to match germline, which may point to a read error. The chain links TRBV5-6 to TRBJ2-1, with 7 bases identical to TRBD2. The CDR3 extends over 16 amino acids. The germline gives CDR1 SGHDT, CDR2 YYEEEE. CDR3 sequence reads: CASSLGQRGSHNEQFF. The CDR3 nucleotides read TGTGCCAGCAGCTTGGGCCAGCGGGGCTCCCACAATGAGCAGTTCTTC.

The gene calls are TRBV12-3 or TRBV12-4 and TRBJ2-1; TRBD1 might be the D (5 bases). V dropped 5 bases and J dropped 6 bases, with 11 bases sitting between them. The CDR3 is 13 residues long. CDR3 nucleotide sequence: TGTGCCAGCAGTGGGGCGGCTTCCAATGAGCAGTTCTTC. It yields the protein CASSGAASNEQFF.

The chain has TRBV11-2 and TRBJ2-5; D may be TRBD2 (6 bases). The CDR3 is 14 residues long. CDR1 is SGHAT, CDR2 FQNNGV, per germline. Between the trimmed V and J ends, which lost 4 bases and 4 bases, there was a span of 13 bases. The CDR3: CASSSQTRGETQYF. In DNA, the CDR3 is TGTGCCAGCAGCTCCCAGACTAGAGGAGAGACCCAGTACTTC.

In this sample, this clonotype turned up a few times. CDR3 nucleotide sequence: TGTGCCAGCGGTCCCGGGAGCACAGATACGCAGTATTTT. This codes for CASGPGSTDTQYF. The chain employs TRBV7-2 and TRBJ2-3; no reliable D call. From germline, CDR1 is SGHTA and CDR2 FQGNSA. The CDR3 contains 13 residues. V was pared by 8 bases and J by 0 bases, with 9 bases between.